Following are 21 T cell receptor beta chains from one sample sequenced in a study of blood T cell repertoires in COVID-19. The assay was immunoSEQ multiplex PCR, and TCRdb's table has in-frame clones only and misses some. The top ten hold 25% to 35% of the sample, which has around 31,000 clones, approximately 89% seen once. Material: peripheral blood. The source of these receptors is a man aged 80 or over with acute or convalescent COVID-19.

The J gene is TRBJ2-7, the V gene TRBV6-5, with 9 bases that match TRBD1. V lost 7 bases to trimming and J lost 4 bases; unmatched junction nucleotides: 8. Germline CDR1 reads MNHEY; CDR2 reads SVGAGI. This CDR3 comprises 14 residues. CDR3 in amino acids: CASNKDRGRYEQYF. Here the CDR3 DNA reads TGTGCCAGCAACAAGGACAGGGGAAGGTACGAGCAGTACTTC.

This chain's CDR3 is CASSLQREGYNIQYF. DNA of the CDR3: TGTGCCAGCAGCCTACAGCGGGAGGGCTATAACATTCAGTACTTC. The chain links TRBV3-1 (or the pseudogene TRBV3-2) to TRBJ2-4, with 10 bases fitting TRBD2. The V gene end was trimmed by 4 bases and the J gene end by 7 bases; junction bases not matched to a gene: 7. The germline V gene encodes CDR1 LGHDT and CDR2 YNNKEL (reference sequence). This CDR3 has 15 residues.

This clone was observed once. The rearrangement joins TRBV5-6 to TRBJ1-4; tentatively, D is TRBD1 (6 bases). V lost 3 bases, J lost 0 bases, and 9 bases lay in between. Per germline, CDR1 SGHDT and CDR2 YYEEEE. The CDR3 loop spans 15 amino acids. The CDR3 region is CASSYRESTNEKLFF. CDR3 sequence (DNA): TGTGCCAGCAGCTACAGGGAATCAACTAATGAAAAACTGTTTTTT. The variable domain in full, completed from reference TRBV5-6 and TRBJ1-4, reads DAGVTQSPTHLIKTRGQQVTLRCSPKSGHDTVSWYQQALGQGPQFIFQYYEEEERQRGNFPDRFSGHQFPNYSSELNVNALLLGDSALYLCASSYRESTNEKLFFGSGTQLSVL.

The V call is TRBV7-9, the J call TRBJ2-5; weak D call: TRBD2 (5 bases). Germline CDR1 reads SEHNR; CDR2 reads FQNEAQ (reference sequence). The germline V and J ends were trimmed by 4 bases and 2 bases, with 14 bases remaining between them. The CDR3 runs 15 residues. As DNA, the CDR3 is TGTGCCAGCAGCTCCCCCGGGGAGCAACAAGAGACCCAGTACTTC. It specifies CASSSPGEQQETQYF. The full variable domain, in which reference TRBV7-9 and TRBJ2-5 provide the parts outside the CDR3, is DTGVSQNPRHKITKRGQNVTFRCDPISEHNRLYWYRQTLGQGPEFLTYFQNEAQLEKSRLLSDRFSAERPKGSFSTLEIQRTEQGDSAMYLCASSSPGEQQETQYFGPGTRLLVL.

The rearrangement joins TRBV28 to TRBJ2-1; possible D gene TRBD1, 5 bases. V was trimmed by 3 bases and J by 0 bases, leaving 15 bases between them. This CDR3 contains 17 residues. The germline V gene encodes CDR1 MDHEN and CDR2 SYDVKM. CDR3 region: CASSFPRQRSSYNEQFF. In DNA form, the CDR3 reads TGTGCCAGCAGTTTTCCGAGACAGAGAAGCTCCTACAATGAGCAGTTCTTC. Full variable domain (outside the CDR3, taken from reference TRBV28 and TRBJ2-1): DVKVTQSSRYLVKRTGEKVFLECVQDMDHENMFWYRQDPGLGLRLIYFSYDVKMKEKGDIPEGYSVSREKKERFSLILESASTNQTSMYLCASSFPRQRSSYNEQFFGPGTRLTVL.

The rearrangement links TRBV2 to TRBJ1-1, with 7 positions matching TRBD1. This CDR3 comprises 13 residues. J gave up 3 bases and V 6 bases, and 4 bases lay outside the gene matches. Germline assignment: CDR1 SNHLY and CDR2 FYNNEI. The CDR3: CASSPTGYTEAFF. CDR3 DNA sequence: TGTGCCAGCAGCCCGACAGGGTACACTGAAGCTTTCTTT.

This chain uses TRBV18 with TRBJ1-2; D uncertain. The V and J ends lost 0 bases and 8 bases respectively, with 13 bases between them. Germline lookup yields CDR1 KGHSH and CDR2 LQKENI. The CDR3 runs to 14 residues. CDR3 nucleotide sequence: TGTGCCAGCTCACCACCGGGAGGGCGAGGAGGCTACACCTTC. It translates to CASSPPGGRGGYTF.

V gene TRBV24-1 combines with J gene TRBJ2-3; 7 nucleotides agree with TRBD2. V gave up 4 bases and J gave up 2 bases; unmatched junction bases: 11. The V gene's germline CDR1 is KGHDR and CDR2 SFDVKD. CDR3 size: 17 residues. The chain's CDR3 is CATSERRLARDTDTQYF. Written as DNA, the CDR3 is TGTGCCACCAGTGAGAGAAGACTAGCTCGGGACACAGATACGCAGTATTTT.

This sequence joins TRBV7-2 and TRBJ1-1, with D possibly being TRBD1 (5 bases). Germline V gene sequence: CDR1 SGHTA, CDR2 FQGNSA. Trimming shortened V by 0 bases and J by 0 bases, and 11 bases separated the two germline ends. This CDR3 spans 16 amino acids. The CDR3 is CASSLAITGVNTEAFF. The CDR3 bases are TGTGCCAGCAGCTTAGCTATAACGGGGGTGAACACTGAAGCTTTCTTT.

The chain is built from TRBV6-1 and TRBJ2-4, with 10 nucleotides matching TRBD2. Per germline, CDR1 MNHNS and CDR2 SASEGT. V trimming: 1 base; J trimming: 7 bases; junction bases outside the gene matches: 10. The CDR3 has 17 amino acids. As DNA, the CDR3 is TGTGCCAGCAGTGAAGGGTCGACTAGCGGGTGGGGGAACATTCAGTACTTC. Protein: CASSEGSTSGWGNIQYF.

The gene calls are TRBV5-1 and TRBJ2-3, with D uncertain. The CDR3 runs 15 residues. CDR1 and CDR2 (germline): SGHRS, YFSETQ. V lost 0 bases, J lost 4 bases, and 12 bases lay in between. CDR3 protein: CASSLDLYSADTQYF. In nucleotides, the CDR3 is TGCGCCAGCAGCTTGGACCTGTACAGTGCAGATACGCAGTATTTT.

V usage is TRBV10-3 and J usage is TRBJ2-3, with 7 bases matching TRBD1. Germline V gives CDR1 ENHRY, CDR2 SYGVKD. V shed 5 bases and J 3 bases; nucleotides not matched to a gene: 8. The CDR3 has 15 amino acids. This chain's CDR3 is CAISLGTAGTDTQYF. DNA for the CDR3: TGTGCCATCAGTTTAGGGACAGCAGGGACAGATACGCAGTATTTT.

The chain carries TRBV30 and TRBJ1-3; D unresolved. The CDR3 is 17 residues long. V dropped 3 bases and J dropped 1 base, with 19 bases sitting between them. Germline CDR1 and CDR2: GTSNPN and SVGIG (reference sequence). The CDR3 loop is CAWRATRGLSSGNTIYF. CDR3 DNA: TGTGCCTGGAGGGCCACAAGAGGTCTAAGTTCTGGAAACACCATATATTTT.

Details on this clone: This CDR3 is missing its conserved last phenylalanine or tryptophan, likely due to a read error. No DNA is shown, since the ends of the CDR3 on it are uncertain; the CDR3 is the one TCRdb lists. This CDR3 reads CASSIDRSAWL. The gene calls are TRBV19 and TRBJ1-1; TRBD1, the table's D call, was not compared with the DNA. Germline-derived CDR1 and CDR2 are LNHDA and SQIVND (reference sequence). The CDR3 is 11 residues long, counting both termini.

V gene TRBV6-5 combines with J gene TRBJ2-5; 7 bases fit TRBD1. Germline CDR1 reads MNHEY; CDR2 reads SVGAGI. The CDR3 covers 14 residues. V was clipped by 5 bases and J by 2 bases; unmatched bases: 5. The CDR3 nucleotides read TGTGCCAGCAGTCGGGACAGACTTCAAGAGACCCAGTACTTC. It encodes CASSRDRLQETQYF.

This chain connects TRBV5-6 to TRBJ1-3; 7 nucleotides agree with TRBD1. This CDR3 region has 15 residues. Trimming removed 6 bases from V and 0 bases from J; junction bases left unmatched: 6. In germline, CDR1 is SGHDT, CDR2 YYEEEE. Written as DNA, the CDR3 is TGTGCCAGCACCCTTCGGACAGGCTCTGGAAACACCATATATTTT. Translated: CASTLRTGSGNTIYF.

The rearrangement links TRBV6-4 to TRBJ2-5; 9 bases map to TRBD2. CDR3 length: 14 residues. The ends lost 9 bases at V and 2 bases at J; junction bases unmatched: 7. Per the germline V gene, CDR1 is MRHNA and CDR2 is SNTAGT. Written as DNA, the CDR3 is TGTGCCAGTTTAGCGGGAGTTATGCAAGAGACCCAGTACTTC. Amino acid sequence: CASLAGVMQETQYF.

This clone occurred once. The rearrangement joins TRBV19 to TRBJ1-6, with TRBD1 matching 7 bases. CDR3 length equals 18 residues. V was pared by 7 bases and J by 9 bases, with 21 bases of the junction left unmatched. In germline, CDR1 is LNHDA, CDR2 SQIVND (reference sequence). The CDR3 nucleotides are TGTGCCAGTACTCTTGTCCCATCACAGGGGCTTCTTAGTTCACCCCTCCACTTT. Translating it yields CASTLVPSQGLLSSPLHF.

The CDR3: CASSAPGSRGYTF. As DNA, the CDR3 is TGTGCCAGCAGCGCGCCGGGGTCGAGGGGCTACACCTTC. The chain couples TRBV2 to TRBJ1-2; no clear D. The germline V gene has CDR1 SNHLY and CDR2 FYNNEI. Between the trimmed V and J ends, which lost 6 bases and 8 bases, there was a span of 16 bases. The CDR3 spans 13 residues.

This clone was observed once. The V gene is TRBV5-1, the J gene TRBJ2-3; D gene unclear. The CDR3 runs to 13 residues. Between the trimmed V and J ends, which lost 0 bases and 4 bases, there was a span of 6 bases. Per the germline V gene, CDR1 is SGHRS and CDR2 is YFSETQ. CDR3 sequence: CASSLESADTQYF. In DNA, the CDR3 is TGCGCCAGCAGCTTGGAATCGGCAGATACGCAGTATTTT.

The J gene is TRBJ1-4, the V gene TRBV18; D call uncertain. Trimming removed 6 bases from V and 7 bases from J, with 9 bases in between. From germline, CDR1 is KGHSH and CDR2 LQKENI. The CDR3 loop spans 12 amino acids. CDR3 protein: CASSAAGEKLFF. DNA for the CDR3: TGTGCCAGCTCCGCAGCGGGTGAAAAACTGTTTTTT.